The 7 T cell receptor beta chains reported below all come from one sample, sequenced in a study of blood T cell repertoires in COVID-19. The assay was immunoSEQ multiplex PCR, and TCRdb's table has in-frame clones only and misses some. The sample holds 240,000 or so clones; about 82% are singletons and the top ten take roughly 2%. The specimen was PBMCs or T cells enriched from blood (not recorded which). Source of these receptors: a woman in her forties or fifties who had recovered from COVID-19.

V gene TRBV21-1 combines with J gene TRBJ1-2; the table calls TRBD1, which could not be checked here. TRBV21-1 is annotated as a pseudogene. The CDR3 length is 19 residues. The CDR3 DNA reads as TGTGCCAGCAGCTCAAAAAGCCCAGGGGGCGACAGTCTCGACTATGGCTACACCTTC. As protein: CASSSKSPGGDSLDYGYTF.

The CDR3 DNA reads as TGTGCCAGCAGCTTGGTCGACAGGCCCACTGAAGCTTTCTTT. Translating gives CASSLVDRPTEAFF. This chain links TRBV7-9 with TRBJ1-1, with D maybe TRBD1 (6 bases). The length of the CDR3 is 14 residues. V was trimmed by 3 bases and J by 4 bases, leaving 12 bases between them. Germline V gene data show CDR1 as SEHNR and CDR2 as FQNEAQ (reference sequence).

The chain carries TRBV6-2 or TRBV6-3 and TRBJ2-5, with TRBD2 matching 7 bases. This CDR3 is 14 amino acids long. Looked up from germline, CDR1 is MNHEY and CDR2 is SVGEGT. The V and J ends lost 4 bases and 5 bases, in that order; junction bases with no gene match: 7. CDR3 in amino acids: CASSSAGGGETQYF. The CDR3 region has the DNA TGTGCCAGCAGTTCCGCCGGGGGAGGGGAGACCCAGTACTTC.

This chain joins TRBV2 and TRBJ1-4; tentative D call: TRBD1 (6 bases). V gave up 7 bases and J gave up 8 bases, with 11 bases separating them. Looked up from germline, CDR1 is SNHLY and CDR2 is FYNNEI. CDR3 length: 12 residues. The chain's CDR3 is CASKGVREKLFF. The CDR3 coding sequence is TGTGCCAGCAAGGGGGTTCGGGAAAAACTGTTTTTT.

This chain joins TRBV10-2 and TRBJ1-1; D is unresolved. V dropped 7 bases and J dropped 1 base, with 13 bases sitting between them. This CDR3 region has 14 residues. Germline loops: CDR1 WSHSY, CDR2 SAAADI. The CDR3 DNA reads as TGCGCCAGCACCTTCGAGACTTCGAACACTGAAGCTTTCTTT. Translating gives CASTFETSNTEAFF.

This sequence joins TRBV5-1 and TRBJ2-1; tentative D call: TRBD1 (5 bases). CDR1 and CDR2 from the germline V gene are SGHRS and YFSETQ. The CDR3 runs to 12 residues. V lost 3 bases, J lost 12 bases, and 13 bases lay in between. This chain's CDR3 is CASSSGIFGQFF. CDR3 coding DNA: TGCGCCAGCAGCTCAGGGATCTTCGGGCAGTTCTTC.

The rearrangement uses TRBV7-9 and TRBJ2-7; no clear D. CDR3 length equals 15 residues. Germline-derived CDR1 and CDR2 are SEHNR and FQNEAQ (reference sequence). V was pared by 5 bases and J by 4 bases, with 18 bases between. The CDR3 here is CASSAQTPIFYEQYF. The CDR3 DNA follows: TGTGCCAGCAGCGCCCAAACACCCATCTTTTACGAGCAGTACTTC. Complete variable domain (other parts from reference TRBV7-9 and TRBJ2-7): DTGVSQNPRHKITKRGQNVTFRCDPISEHNRLYWYRQTLGQGPEFLTYFQNEAQLEKSRLLSDRFSAERPKGSFSTLEIQRTEQGDSAMYLCASSAQTPIFYEQYFGPGTRLTVT.